The rows below give T cell receptor beta chains drawn from one sample of a study of blood T cells in healthy people across ages. A single record per CDR3 protein comes from TCRdb applying MiXCR to the 5' RACE reads. Found here are 550,000 to 750,000 distinct CDR3 sequences, 20% to 25% of them singletons; the top ten hold 3.6%. The specimen sequenced was blood. These receptor sequences come from a man aged 70-80 years in good health. CDR3s include the opening cysteine and the closing phenylalanine or tryptophan. D genes are given only for firm matches. Size is stated for part of the rows, as once, few or many counts, or as a class when the clone is expanded.

d_gene,v_gene,j_gene,abundance,CDR3nt,CDR3aa
TRBD2,TRBV24-1,TRBJ2-1,.,TGTGCCACCAGTGATTTATTGCCGCGGGAGGGCTCCTACAATGAGCAGTTCTTC,CATSDLLPREGSYNEQFF
.,TRBV29-1,TRBJ2-7,.,TGCAGCGTTAGGTGGGGAAGGGACGAGCAGTACTTC,CSVRWGRDEQYF
TRBD1,TRBV29-1,TRBJ2-5,few,TGCAGCGTCTGGGACAGACCAGGGGAGACCCAGTACTTC,CSVWDRPGETQYF
TRBD1,TRBV20-1,TRBJ2-7,.,TGCAGTGCTAGAGCCCGGGACAGTACCTACGAGCAGTACTTC,CSARARDSTYEQYF
TRBD2,TRBV20-1,TRBJ2-1,many,TGCAGTGCTAGAGATCAGGCGGGAGGGCCCCACAATGAGCAGTTCTTC,CSARDQAGGPHNEQFF
.,TRBV29-1,TRBJ1-1,few,TGCAGCGTTGAGGGAGAATCCATGAACACTGAAGCTTTCTTT,CSVEGESMNTEAFF
.,TRBV27,TRBJ2-7,few,TGTGCCAGCAGCGTACGTGGAGAGCAGTACTTC,CASSVRGEQYF
TRBD1,TRBV6-5,TRBJ2-7,.,TGTGCCAGCAGTTCTGGTTCAGGGGGCTTCGAGCAGTACTTC,CASSSGSGGFEQYF
.,TRBV25-1,TRBJ2-1,few,TGTGCCAGCAGTGAATCGGAGACAGGTTACAATGAGCAGTTCTTC,CASSESETGYNEQFF
TRBD1,TRBV29-1,TRBJ2-5,many,TGCAGCGCTGGACAGGGTGGAGAGACCCAGTACTTC,CSAGQGGETQYF
.,TRBV7-9,TRBJ1-2,many,TGTGCCAGCAGCGTTTCTGCTGGCTACACCTTC,CASSVSAGYTF
TRBD2,TRBV20-1,TRBJ2-7,few,TGCAGTGCTAGAGCCACAGCGGGACTCTCCTACGAGCAGTACTTC,CSARATAGLSYEQYF
.,TRBV5-1,TRBJ1-1,.,TGCGCCAGCAGATCGACAGAGATGAGCACTGAAGCTTTCTTT,CASRSTEMSTEAFF
.,TRBV4-2,TRBJ2-3,few,TGTGCCAGCAGCCAAGCGTTAGGTGGGGGGAGAGATACGCAGTATTTT,CASSQALGGGRDTQYF
.,TRBV27,TRBJ1-4,.,TGTGCCAGCAGACCTACAGGCGCCGGGGAAAAACTGTTTTTT,CASRPTGAGEKLFF
TRBD1,TRBV25-1,TRBJ1-4,.,TGTGCCAGCAGTGGTACAGGGGGCTGGAGTGAAAAACTGTTTTTT,CASSGTGGWSEKLFF
TRBD2,TRBV20-1,TRBJ2-7,few,TGCAGCCCGGCGGCTAGCGGGAGCGGGGAGCAGTACTTC,CSPAASGSGEQYF
TRBD2,TRBV3-1,TRBJ2-1,.,TGTGCCAGCAGCCAAGATCCAACTAGCGGTTTTCGGAATGAGCAGTTCTTC,CASSQDPTSGFRNEQFF
.,TRBV29-1,TRBJ2-1,few,TGCAGCGTTGAGGAAATGGGACGGAAACCCGGGGATGAGCAGTTCTTC,CSVEEMGRKPGDEQFF
TRBD2,TRBV5-5,TRBJ2-1,few,TGTGCCAGCAGCTTGGCCAGCCGACTAGCGGGAGACAATGAGCAGTTCTTC,CASSLASRLAGDNEQFF
.,TRBV12-3/TRBV12-4,TRBJ2-7,.,TGTGCCAGCAGTTTAAACGGGCGCTACGAGCAGTACTTC,CASSLNGRYEQYF
.,TRBV5-1,TRBJ2-3,.,TGCGCCAGCAGCTTGAGCAGGGAGGCAGATACGCAGTATTTT,CASSLSREADTQYF
.,TRBV5-1,TRBJ2-3,.,TGCGCCAGCAGCCCCGGGGAGTGGACAGATACGCAGTATTTT,CASSPGEWTDTQYF
.,TRBV20-1,TRBJ2-3,.,TGCAGTGCTAGACCCGCTCGGATCACAGATACGCAGTATTTT,CSARPARITDTQYF
TRBD2,TRBV5-1,TRBJ2-6,few,TGCGCCAGCAGCTTGGCCGTTTCTAGCGGGCTTGGGGCCAACGTCCTGACTTTC,CASSLAVSSGLGANVLTF
.,TRBV6-5,TRBJ2-1,.,TGTGCCAGCAGTTACCGCCTACTAGGGGGGAGGGCCAATGAGCAGTTCTTC,CASSYRLLGGRANEQFF
.,TRBV11-2,TRBJ2-1,few,TGTGCCAGCAGCGAAAGACTAGAGTTTTACAATGAGCAGTTCTTC,CASSERLEFYNEQFF
TRBD1,TRBV12-3/TRBV12-4,TRBJ1-4,.,TGTGCCAGCAGTCTTTCCGGGACAGTGGTCGAAAAACTGTTTTTT,CASSLSGTVVEKLFF
TRBD1,TRBV4-1,TRBJ1-2,few,TGCGCCAGCAGCCAGGAACAGGGGGTCGATGGCTACACCTTC,CASSQEQGVDGYTF
TRBD2,TRBV20-1,TRBJ2-1,few,TGCAGTGCTAGGCCACTAGCGGGGCACTCCTACAATGAGCAGTTCTTC,CSARPLAGHSYNEQFF
.,TRBV5-1,TRBJ2-6,few,TGCGCCAGCAGCACGTCCCCCGGGGCCAACGTCCTGACTTTC,CASSTSPGANVLTF